One TCR beta chain is described in this entry. Its antigen is as yet unknown. The data were taken from a study of blood T cells in healthy people across ages. Overall study results and limits: Across samples, TCR beta diversity tracked strongly with naive T cell percentage. The study found more naive CD4+ cells and higher diversity in long-lived than aged donors.

This CDR3 is 14 amino acids long. V was shortened by 6 bases and J by 3 bases, with 12 bases between the two germline ends. CDR1 and CDR2 from the germline V gene are MDHEN and SYDVKM. The second PCR ran roughly 7 to 12 cycles with a sample-barcoded 5' primer and J-beta primers. A template-switch adaptor that had 12 random nucleotides put a tag on each cDNA molecule. TCRdb fed the 5' RACE reads into MiXCR, producing one record per CDR3 protein. The sample has approximately 1.5 million distinct CDR3 sequences; less than 45% are singletons. The TCR originated in a woman younger than 35 in good health. Sequenced sample: blood. The V gene is TRBV28, the J gene TRBJ1-5; no firm D call. The CDR3: CASRANSANQPQHF. CDR3 DNA: TGTGCCAGCAGGGCGAACAGCGCCAATCAGCCCCAGCATTTT.